The T cell receptor beta chain under discussion was sequenced for a study of shared clonotypes between healthy human individuals. Study-level background: The plates for each donor numbered three CD4 naive, three CD4 memory, two CD8 naive and one CD8 memory.

Findings and limits, study-wide: Naive subsets typically showed greater estimated richness than memory subsets. The sampled material consisted only of blood, and tissue repertoires are likely to differ.

This clone was seen once. As yet, its antigen is unknown. V gave up 5 bases and J gave up 5 bases, with 18 bases separating them. There are 15 residues in the CDR3. From germline, CDR1 is SGHTA and CDR2 FQGNSA. At a deep level, the assay was run. Profiling relied on immunoSEQ multiplex PCR, and the TCRdb table lists in-frame clones only, not all of them. This sample has about 2.5 million clones, with 80% to 95% found just once. Sequenced input: naive CD4+ T cells from PBMCs. Subset indicated: CD45RA+ positively selected. The origin of this receptor is a young man in good health. Some clones in this sample may be carry-over from other donors' samples. V and J are TRBV7-2 and TRBJ2-5; D may be TRBD2 (6 bases). The CDR3 DNA reads as TGTGCCAGCAGCGGAGGATCGAGGGCGGGGGAGACCCAGTACTTC. This sequence encodes CASSGGSRAGETQYF.